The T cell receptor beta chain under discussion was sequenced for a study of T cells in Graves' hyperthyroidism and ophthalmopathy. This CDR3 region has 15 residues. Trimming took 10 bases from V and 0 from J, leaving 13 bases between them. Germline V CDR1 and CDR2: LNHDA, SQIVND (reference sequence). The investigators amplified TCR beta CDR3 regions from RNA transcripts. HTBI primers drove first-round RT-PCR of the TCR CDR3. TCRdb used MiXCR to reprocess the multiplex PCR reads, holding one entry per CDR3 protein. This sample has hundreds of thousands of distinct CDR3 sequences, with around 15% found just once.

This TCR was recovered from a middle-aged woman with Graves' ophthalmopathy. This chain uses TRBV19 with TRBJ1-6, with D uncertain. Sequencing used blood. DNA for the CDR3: TGTGCCACCACCCGAAAGAGCTCCTATAATTCACCCCTCCACTTT. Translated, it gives CATTRKSSYNSPLHF.